The clone carrying this T cell receptor beta chain was seen a handful of times. The data originate from a study of blood T cell repertoires in COVID-19. Turning to the study itself: Donors in the United States, Italy and Spain gave samples during acute or convalescent COVID-19. Sample material is recorded as cDNA or gDNA derived from T cells, B-cell-depleted T cells, or PBMCs.

Original data processing: Amplifying reference gene primers gave estimates of nucleated cell counts. Assay used: immunoSEQ multiplex PCR; TCRdb lists only in-frame clones, some missing. The DNA was the basis for D and trimming; V, J and clone size are from that table. The table lists approximately 390,000 clones, around 91% of them singletons, with roughly 6.8% in the top ten. The source is a young man with active or convalescent COVID-19. Sequencing was carried out using peripheral blood.

The DNA of the CDR3 is TGTGCCAGCTCACCCGGACAGAACACCGGGGAGCTGTTTTTT. Protein sequence: CASSPGQNTGELFF. The genes are TRBV18 and TRBJ2-2, with D maybe TRBD1 (5 bases). The length of the CDR3 is 14 residues. Trimming removed 3 bases from V and 1 base from J, with 6 bases in between. Germline-derived CDR1 and CDR2 are KGHSH and LQKENI.